Following are 26 T cell receptor beta chains from one sample sequenced in a study of T cells in Graves' hyperthyroidism and ophthalmopathy. TCR beta CDR3 sequences were amplified from RNA transcripts. Researchers ran a first-round RT-PCR on the TCR CDR3 using the HTBI primer set. TCRdb used MiXCR to reprocess the multiplex PCR reads, holding one entry per CDR3 protein. This sample carries about 360,000 distinct CDR3 sequences, 13% of them seen once, and the ten largest clones take roughly 8.3%. Source material: blood. The receptors originated from a woman between 18 and 30 years old with Graves' hyperthyroidism.

The sample holds many counts of this clonotype. The chain has TRBV24-1 and TRBJ2-1; no definite D call. The V end was cut by 7 bases, the J end by 7 bases, with 13 bases between. Germline V gene data show CDR1 as KGHDR and CDR2 as SFDVKD. CDR3 size: 13 residues. CDR3 nucleotides: TGTGCCACCAGCCAGTCGTGGGGTAATGAGCAGTTCTTC. Its protein product is CATSQSWGNEQFF.

The chain employs TRBV19 and TRBJ2-3, with D perhaps matching TRBD1 (6 bases). Germline values: CDR1 LNHDA, CDR2 SQIVND (reference sequence). Between the trimmed V and J ends, which lost 4 bases and 2 bases, there was a span of 16 bases. The CDR3 has 16 amino acids. CDR3 region: CASSTDRKSFTDTQYF. In DNA, the CDR3 is TGTGCCAGTAGTACCGACAGGAAATCTTTCACAGATACGCAGTATTTT. Using reference TRBV19 and TRBJ2-3 for the parts outside the CDR3, the full variable domain is DGGITQSPKYLFRKEGQNVTLSCEQNLNHDAMYWYRQDPGQGLRLIYYSQIVNDFQKGDIAEGYSVSREKKESFPLTVTSAQKNPTAFYLCASSTDRKSFTDTQYFGPGTRLTVL.

This clonotype was seen repeatedly, ten times or more. CDR3 sequence reads: CASSFQGLALGEQYF. The CDR3 region has the DNA TGCGCCAGCAGCTTCCAGGGACTAGCCCTCGGGGAGCAGTACTTC. J is TRBJ2-7 and V is TRBV5-1; 9 nucleotides agree with TRBD2. CDR3 length equals 15 residues. Germline-derived CDR1 and CDR2 are SGHRS and YFSETQ. The junction had 10 bases not matched to a gene; V was cut back by 2 bases and J by 7 bases. The whole variable domain, remainder taken from reference TRBV5-1 and TRBJ2-7, is KAGVTQTPRYLIKTRGQQVTLSCSPISGHRSVSWYQQTPGQGLQFLFEYFSETQRNKGNFPGRFSGRQFSNSRSEMNVSTLELGDSALYLCASSFQGLALGEQYFGPGTRLTVT.

The rearrangement links TRBV5-1 to TRBJ2-7; 7 bases match TRBD2. Germline loops: CDR1 SGHRS, CDR2 YFSETQ. The CDR3 totals 16 residues. The V and J ends lost 2 bases and 3 bases, in that order; junction bases with no gene match: 11. This CDR3 is CASSLLTPGGFYEQYF. The CDR3 nucleotides are TGCGCCAGCAGCTTACTAACTCCGGGGGGATTCTACGAGCAGTACTTC.

Only a few counts were recorded for this clonotype. This chain connects TRBV12-3 or TRBV12-4 to TRBJ2-7; D is undetermined. CDR3 length: 14 amino acids. Trimming shortened V by 4 bases and J by 2 bases, and 12 bases separated the two germline ends. CDR3 protein: CASSYGGSTYEQYF. In nucleotides, the CDR3 is TGTGCCAGCAGTTATGGCGGATCGACCTACGAGCAGTACTTC.

This clonotype was recorded many times. CDR3 region: CASSVVADTGELFF. The DNA of the CDR3 is TGTGCCAGCAGCGTAGTGGCAGACACCGGGGAGCTGTTTTTT. The chain combines TRBV9 with TRBJ2-2, with D hard to call. Trimming stripped 0 bases from V and 3 bases from J, with 6 bases between. Looked up from germline, CDR1 is SGDLS and CDR2 is YYNGEE. The CDR3 has 14 amino acids.

This clonotype was observed at least ten times. This sequence joins TRBV11-2 and TRBJ2-5; TRBD2 agrees at 8 bases. The J segment lost 4 bases and the V segment lost 3 bases, leaving 7 bases of the junction unmatched. CDR1 and CDR2 from the germline V gene are SGHAT and FQNNGV. CDR3 size: 15 residues. The CDR3 DNA follows: TGTGCCAGCAGCTTCGGGGGGGCCAGCGGAGAGACCCAGTACTTC. Its protein is CASSFGGASGETQYF. The whole variable domain, filled in from reference TRBV11-2 and TRBJ2-5, reads EAGVAQSPRYKIIEKRQSVAFWCNPISGHATLYWYQQILGQGPKLLIQFQNNGVVDDSQLPKDRFSAERLKGVDSTLKIQPAKLEDSAVYLCASSFGGASGETQYFGPGTRLLVL.

This clonotype was seen ten or more times. This sequence joins TRBV6-5 and TRBJ2-7; D assignment may be TRBD1 or TRBD2 (5 bases each). Germline assignment: CDR1 MNHEY and CDR2 SVGAGI. This CDR3 region has 15 residues. Trimming took 3 bases from V and 0 from J, leaving 12 bases between them. Written as DNA, the CDR3 is TGTGCCAGCAGTTATGCGGCAGGGAGCTCCTACGAGCAGTACTTC. It yields the protein CASSYAAGSSYEQYF.

The chain is built from TRBV12-3 or TRBV12-4 and TRBJ1-3; a possible D gene is TRBD1 (5 bases). V lost 2 bases, J lost 1 base, and 6 bases lay in between. The CDR3 totals 14 residues. This CDR3 is CASSLRQSGNTIYF. The CDR3 nucleotides read TGTGCCAGCAGTTTAAGACAGTCTGGAAACACCATATATTTT.

This clonotype was counted at least ten times. V gene TRBV19 combines with J gene TRBJ2-1; 9 nucleotides match TRBD2. Looked up from germline, CDR1 is LNHDA and CDR2 is SQIVND (reference sequence). The junction had 10 bases not matched to a gene; V was cut back by 3 bases and J by 1 base. The CDR3 consists of 18 residues. CDR3 DNA: TGTGCCAGTAGTATTCGGCTAGCGGGAATTAGATCCTACAATGAGCAGTTCTTC. Its translation: CASSIRLAGIRSYNEQFF.

This clonotype was picked up many times. This chain connects TRBV5-1 to TRBJ1-4, with TRBD1 matching 7 bases. The CDR3 spans 14 residues. Germline CDR1 reads SGHRS; CDR2 reads YFSETQ. With V trimmed by 3 bases and J by 5 bases, 4 bases remained unmatched. As DNA, the CDR3 is TGCGCCAGCAGCTCCGGGACAGTCAATGAAAAACTGTTTTTT. Encoded protein: CASSSGTVNEKLFF.

This clonotype came up many times. The rearrangement uses TRBV5-5 and TRBJ1-4, with 7 bases lining up with TRBD1. V shed 5 bases and J 5 bases; nucleotides not matched to a gene: 9. The CDR3 has 15 amino acids. Looked up from germline, CDR1 is SGHKS and CDR2 is YYEKEE (reference sequence). The CDR3 DNA follows: TGTGCCAGCAGGGCGACGGGACAGCCCAATGAAAAACTGTTTTTT. Translating it yields CASRATGQPNEKLFF.

The V call is TRBV6-1, the J call TRBJ1-2; 7 nucleotides agree with TRBD1. Trimming at V came to 3 bases and at J to 5 bases, leaving 6 bases not matched to a gene. The germline gives CDR1 MNHNS, CDR2 SASEGT. The CDR3 contains 14 residues. This chain's CDR3 is CASSEGTVNYGYTF. The DNA for the CDR3 is TGTGCCAGCAGTGAGGGGACAGTGAATTATGGCTACACCTTC.

This chain uses TRBV6-1 with TRBJ1-1, with D uncertain. Trimming removed 4 bases from V and 8 bases from J, with 17 bases in between. CDR3 length: 14 residues. Germline CDR1 MNHNS, CDR2 SASEGT. The CDR3 DNA follows: TGTGCCAGCAGTGGTGGACGAAAAGTTTACGAAGCTTTCTTT. As protein: CASSGGRKVYEAFF.

This clonotype was seen more than once but under ten times. The V gene is TRBV19, the J gene TRBJ2-1; 14 bases agree with TRBD2. Looked up from germline, CDR1 is LNHDA and CDR2 is SQIVND (reference sequence). This CDR3 contains 15 residues. The J segment lost 7 bases and the V segment lost 7 bases, leaving 6 bases of the junction unmatched. CDR3 nucleotide sequence: TGTGCCAGTATCCCTGGGACTAGCGGGGGAAATGAGCAGTTCTTC. This translates into CASIPGTSGGNEQFF.

This clonotype was counted at least ten times. The chain joins TRBV7-2 to TRBJ2-5; TRBD1 matches at 7 bases. This CDR3 has 13 residues. Looked up from germline, CDR1 is SGHTA and CDR2 is FQGNSA. V trimming: 4 bases; J trimming: 4 bases; junction bases outside the gene matches: 3. CDR3 DNA: TGTGCCAGCAGCTCGGGACAGCGAGAGACCCAGTACTTC. Its protein is CASSSGQRETQYF.

The sample holds many counts of this clonotype. This chain joins TRBV3-1 and TRBJ2-6; D is unresolved. Germline assignment: CDR1 LGHDT and CDR2 YNNKEL (reference sequence). The CDR3 consists of 13 residues. The V gene lost 2 bases and the J gene lost 3 bases, with 2 bases spanning the gap. The CDR3 sequence is CASSQSGANVLTF. Written as DNA, the CDR3 is TGTGCCAGCAGCCAAAGTGGGGCCAACGTCCTGACTTTC.

This clonotype was detected a few times. The rearrangement uses TRBV25-1 and TRBJ2-7; D uncertain. The V gene's germline CDR1 is MGHDK and CDR2 SYGVNS. There are 12 residues in the CDR3. V dropped 6 bases and J dropped 6 bases, with 12 bases sitting between them. This chain's CDR3 is CASSSQIGEQYF. CDR3 sequence (DNA): TGTGCCAGCAGCTCCCAAATTGGCGAGCAGTACTTC.

This clonotype was observed a handful of times. The rearrangement joins TRBV10-3 to TRBJ2-1, with a tentative D call TRBD2 (7 bases). The CDR3 has 13 residues. The germline gives CDR1 ENHRY, CDR2 SYGVKD. The CDR3 protein is CAGGGASYNEQFF. The CDR3 region has the DNA TGTGCAGGCGGGGGCGCTTCCTACAATGAGCAGTTCTTC.

This clonotype was counted ten times or more. V is TRBV7-2 and J is TRBJ2-1; 11 nucleotides line up with TRBD2. Germline V gene lookup returns CDR1 SGHTA and CDR2 FQGNSA. The CDR3 totals 18 residues. V lost 5 bases to trimming and J lost 0 bases; unmatched junction nucleotides: 9. Written as DNA, the CDR3 is TGTGCCAGCAGCCCCCCGGCTAGCGGGAGGTCCTCCTACAATGAGCAGTTCTTC. Translating it yields CASSPPASGRSSYNEQFF.

This clonotype came up many times. The V and J genes are TRBV7-9 and TRBJ2-1; D is perhaps TRBD1 (6 bases). The germline V gene encodes CDR1 SEHNR and CDR2 FQNEAQ (reference sequence). Deletions cut 5 bases from V and 4 bases from J, with 15 bases between. The CDR3 consists of 15 residues. In DNA form, the CDR3 reads TGTGCCAGCAGCCGAACAGGGTCGGAGTACAATGAGCAGTTCTTC. This translates into CASSRTGSEYNEQFF.

This clonotype was observed many times. The rearrangement uses TRBV28 and TRBJ1-6; D ambiguous. Looked up from germline, CDR1 is MDHEN and CDR2 is SYDVKM. Trimming pared 6 bases from V and 5 bases from J, leaving 17 bases between. There are 16 residues in the CDR3. The CDR3 sequence is CASRLMEVVHNSPLHF. The CDR3 DNA is TGTGCCAGCAGACTGATGGAGGTTGTACATAATTCACCCCTCCACTTT.

This clonotype has a handful of counts. The chain has TRBV9 and TRBJ2-3, with 12 bases matching TRBD2. This CDR3 contains 16 residues. The V segment lost 3 bases and the J segment 2 bases; nucleotides outside the gene matches: 4. The germline V gene has CDR1 SGDLS and CDR2 YYNGEE. The CDR3 sequence is CASSASGGAFTDTQYF. The CDR3 DNA is TGTGCCAGCAGCGCTAGCGGGGGGGCGTTCACAGATACGCAGTATTTT. Full variable domain (missing parts from reference TRBV9 and TRBJ2-3): DSGVTQTPKHLITATGQRVTLRCSPRSGDLSVYWYQQSLDQGLQFLIQYYNGEERAKGNILERFSAQQFPDLHSELNLSSLELGDSALYFCASSASGGAFTDTQYFGPGTRLTVL.

At least ten counts were recorded for this clonotype. The genes are TRBV11-2 and TRBJ2-5; D possibly corresponds to TRBD1 (5 bases). The CDR3 has 15 residues. CDR1 and CDR2 from the germline V gene are SGHAT and FQNNGV. V shed 0 bases and J shed 5 bases, with 13 bases lying between them. The DNA for the CDR3 is TGTGCCAGCAGCTTAGAAGACAGCAGCTGGGAGACCCAGTACTTC. As protein: CASSLEDSSWETQYF.

This clonotype was counted many times. The chain uses TRBV5-6 and TRBJ1-5; D perhaps matches TRBD1 (5 bases). Germline assignment: CDR1 SGHDT and CDR2 YYEEEE. The length of the CDR3 is 14 residues. The germline V and J ends were trimmed by 2 bases and 3 bases, with 9 bases remaining between them. CDR3 protein: CASSFFRANQPQHF. The CDR3, as DNA: TGTGCCAGCAGCTTTTTCAGGGCCAATCAGCCCCAGCATTTT.

At least ten counts were recorded for this clonotype. V is TRBV28 and J is TRBJ2-1; the match to TRBD2 covers 7 bases. Germline V lookup: CDR1 MDHEN, CDR2 SYDVKM. There are 15 residues in the CDR3. Losses at the gene ends were 6 bases for V and 4 bases for J; bases not matched to a gene: 9. DNA for the CDR3: TGTGCCAGCAGGGGGGGGGGGTCATCTTACAATGAGCAGTTCTTC. The encoded protein is CASRGGGSSYNEQFF.